This T cell receptor beta chain originates from a study of T-cell reconstitution after alpha-beta-depleted transplantation in children. The CDR3 loop spans 14 amino acids. The V gene's germline CDR1 is KGHDR and CDR2 SFDVKD. J lost 9 bases, V lost 6 bases, and 10 bases had no gene match. Preparation of the TCRbeta library involved a method that used unique molecular identifiers. MiXCR, run by TCRdb on the PCR reads, gives a single entry per CDR3 protein. This sample has about 500,000 distinct CDR3 sequences; approximately 32% occur once, and the top ten carry 2% to 2.5%. This clonotype has more than one count but fewer than ten.

The rearrangement joins TRBV24-1 to TRBJ2-1; 7 nucleotides agree with TRBD2. The receptor comes from a human donor who donated a stem cell graft to a child with aplastic anemia. The sequenced sample was PBMCs from the stem cell graft donor, obtained from the stem cell graft. The CDR3 loop is CATSLSGTVGEQFF. The CDR3 nucleotides are TGTGCCACCAGTCTGAGCGGGACGGTTGGTGAGCAGTTCTTC.